The present T cell receptor (beta chain) was sequenced within a study of beta chain features in type 1 diabetes. This CDR3 is built from 11 residues. The V gene lost 1 base and the J gene lost 8 bases, with 6 bases spanning the gap. Germline CDR1 is DFQATT and CDR2 is SNEGSKA (reference sequence). Via CD45RO/CCR7/CD25/CD127/CD95/CD27, cells of the CD4+ naive, central memory, regulatory and stem cell-like memory subsets were sorted. General study findings and limits: Among all four CD4+ subsets, Type 1 diabetes patients had TCRB CDR3s that were moderately but significantly shorter. Compared with healthy donors, patients appeared to share more similar naive, central memory and regulatory TCRB repertoires.

Reverse transcription of all isolated RNA meant that expressed TCRB transcripts were sequenced. Assay used: immunoSEQ multiplex PCR; TCRdb lists only in-frame clones, some missing. This table has 400,000 to 450,000 clones, about 15% appearing once. Of note for this clone: The target antigen is unknown.

The sequenced sample was naive CD4+ T cells from blood. The sequence was collected from a man aged 25-45 years in good health. V and J are TRBV20-1 and TRBJ2-1; D is undetermined. The CDR3 here is CSARGSYEQFF. In nucleotides, the CDR3 is TGCAGTGCTAGAGGCAGTTATGAGCAGTTCTTC.